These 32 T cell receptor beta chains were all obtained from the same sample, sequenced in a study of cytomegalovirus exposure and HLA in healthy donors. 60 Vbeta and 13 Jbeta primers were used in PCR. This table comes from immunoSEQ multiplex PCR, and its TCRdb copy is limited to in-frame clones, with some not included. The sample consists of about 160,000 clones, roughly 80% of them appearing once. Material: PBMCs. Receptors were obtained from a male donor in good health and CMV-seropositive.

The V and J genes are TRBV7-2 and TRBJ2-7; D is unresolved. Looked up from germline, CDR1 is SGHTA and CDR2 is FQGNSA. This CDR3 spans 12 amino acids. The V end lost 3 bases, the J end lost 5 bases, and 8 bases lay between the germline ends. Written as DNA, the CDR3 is TGTGCCAGCAGCTTTCAGCGCCACGAGCAGTACTTC. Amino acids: CASSFQRHEQYF.

In nucleotides, the CDR3 is TGTGCCAGCAGCTTGGCGACAGGGAACGAGCAGTACTTC. Protein: CASSLATGNEQYF. The V gene is TRBV5-6, the J gene TRBJ2-7, with TRBD1 identical over 7 bases. The V segment lost 0 bases and the J segment 5 bases; nucleotides outside the gene matches: 2. The CDR3 sequence is 13 residues long. The germline V gene encodes CDR1 SGHDT and CDR2 YYEEEE.

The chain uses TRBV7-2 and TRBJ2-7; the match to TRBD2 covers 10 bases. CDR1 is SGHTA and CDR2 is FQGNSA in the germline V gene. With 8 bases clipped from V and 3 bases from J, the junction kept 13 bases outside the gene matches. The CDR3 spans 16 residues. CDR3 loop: CASGKGLAGEGYEQYF. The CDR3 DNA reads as TGTGCCAGCGGCAAGGGTCTAGCGGGAGAAGGCTACGAGCAGTACTTC.

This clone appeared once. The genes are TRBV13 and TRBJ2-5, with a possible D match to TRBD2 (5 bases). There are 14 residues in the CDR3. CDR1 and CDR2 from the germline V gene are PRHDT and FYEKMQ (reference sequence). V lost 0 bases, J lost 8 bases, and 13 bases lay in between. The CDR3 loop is CASSLGLERETQYF. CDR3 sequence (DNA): TGTGCCAGCAGCTTAGGACTAGAGAGGGAAACCCAGTACTTC.

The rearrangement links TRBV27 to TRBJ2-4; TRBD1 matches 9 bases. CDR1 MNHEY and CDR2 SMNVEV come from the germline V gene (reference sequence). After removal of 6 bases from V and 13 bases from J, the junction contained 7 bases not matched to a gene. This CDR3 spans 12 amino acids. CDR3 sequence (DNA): TGTGCCAGCAGCGGGACAGGGAAGATCCAGTACTTC. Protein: CASSGTGKIQYF.

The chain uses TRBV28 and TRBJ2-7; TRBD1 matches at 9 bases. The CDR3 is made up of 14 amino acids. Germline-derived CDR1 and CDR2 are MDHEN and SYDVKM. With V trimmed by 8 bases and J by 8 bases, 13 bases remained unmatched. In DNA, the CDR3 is TGTGCCAGCTTCGGACCGGGACAGGGAATCAAGCAGTACTTC. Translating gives CASFGPGQGIKQYF.

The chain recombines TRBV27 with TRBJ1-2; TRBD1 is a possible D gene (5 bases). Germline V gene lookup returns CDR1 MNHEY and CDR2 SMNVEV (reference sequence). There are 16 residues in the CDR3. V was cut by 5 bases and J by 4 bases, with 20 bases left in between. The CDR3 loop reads CASSPFSIDRTYGYTF. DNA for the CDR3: TGTGCCAGCAGTCCCTTTTCCATCGACAGAACCTATGGCTACACCTTC.

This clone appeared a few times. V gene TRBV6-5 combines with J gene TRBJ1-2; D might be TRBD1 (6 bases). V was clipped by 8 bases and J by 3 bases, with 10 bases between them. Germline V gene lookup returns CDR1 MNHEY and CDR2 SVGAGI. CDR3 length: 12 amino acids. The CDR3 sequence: CASSEGDYGYTF. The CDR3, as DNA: TGTGCCAGCTCAGAGGGGGACTATGGCTACACCTTC.

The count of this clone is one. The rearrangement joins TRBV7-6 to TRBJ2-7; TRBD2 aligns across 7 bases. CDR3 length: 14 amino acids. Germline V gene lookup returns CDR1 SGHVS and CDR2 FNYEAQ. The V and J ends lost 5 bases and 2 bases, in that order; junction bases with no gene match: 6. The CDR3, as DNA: TGTGCCAGCAGCCAGAACCGGGGGGCCTACGAGCAGTACTTC. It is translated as CASSQNRGAYEQYF.

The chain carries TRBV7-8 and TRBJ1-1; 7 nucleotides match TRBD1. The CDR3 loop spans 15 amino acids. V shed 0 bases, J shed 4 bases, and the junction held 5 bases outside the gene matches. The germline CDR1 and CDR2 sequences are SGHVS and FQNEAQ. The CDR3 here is CASSLAQGGRTEAFF. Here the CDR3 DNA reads TGTGCCAGCAGCTTAGCCCAGGGGGGTCGCACTGAAGCTTTCTTT.

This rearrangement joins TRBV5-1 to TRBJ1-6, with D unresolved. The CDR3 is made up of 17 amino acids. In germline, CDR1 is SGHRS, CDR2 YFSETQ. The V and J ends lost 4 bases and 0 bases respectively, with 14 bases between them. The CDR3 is CASSLATGSSYNSPLHF. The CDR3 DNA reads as TGCGCCAGCAGCCTAGCCACGGGGAGCTCCTATAATTCACCCCTCCACTTT.

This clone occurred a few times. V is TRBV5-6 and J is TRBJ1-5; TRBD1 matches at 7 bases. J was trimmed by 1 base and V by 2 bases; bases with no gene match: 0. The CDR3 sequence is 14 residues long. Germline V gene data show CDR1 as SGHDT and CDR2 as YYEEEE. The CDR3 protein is CASSFRGSNQPQHF. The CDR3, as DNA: TGTGCCAGCAGCTTCAGGGGGAGCAATCAGCCCCAGCATTTT.

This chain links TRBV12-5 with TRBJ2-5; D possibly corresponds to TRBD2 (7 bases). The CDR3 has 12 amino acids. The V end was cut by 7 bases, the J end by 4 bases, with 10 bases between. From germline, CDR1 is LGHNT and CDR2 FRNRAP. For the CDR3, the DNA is TGTGCTAGTGCGAGGGGGGGAGAGACCCAGTACTTC. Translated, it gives CASARGGETQYF.

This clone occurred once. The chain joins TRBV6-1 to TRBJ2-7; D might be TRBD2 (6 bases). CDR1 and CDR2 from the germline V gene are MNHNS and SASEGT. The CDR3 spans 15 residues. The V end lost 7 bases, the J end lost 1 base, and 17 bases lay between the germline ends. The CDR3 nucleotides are TGTGCCAGCACCCGGGCGGGGACGGGTTCCTACGAGCAGTACTTC. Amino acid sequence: CASTRAGTGSYEQYF.

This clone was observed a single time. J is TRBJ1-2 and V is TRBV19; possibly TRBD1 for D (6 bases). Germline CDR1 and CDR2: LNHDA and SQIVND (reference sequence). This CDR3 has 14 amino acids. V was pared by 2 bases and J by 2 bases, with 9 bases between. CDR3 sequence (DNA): TGTGCCAGTAGTATAAGGACAGCGAACTATGGCTACACCTTC. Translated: CASSIRTANYGYTF.

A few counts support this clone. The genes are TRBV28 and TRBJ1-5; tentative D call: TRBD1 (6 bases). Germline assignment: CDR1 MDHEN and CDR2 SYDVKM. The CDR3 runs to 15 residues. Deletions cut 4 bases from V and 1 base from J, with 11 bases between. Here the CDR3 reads CASSSYRESNQPQHF. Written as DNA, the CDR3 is TGTGCCAGCAGTTCCTACAGGGAGAGCAATCAGCCCCAGCATTTT.

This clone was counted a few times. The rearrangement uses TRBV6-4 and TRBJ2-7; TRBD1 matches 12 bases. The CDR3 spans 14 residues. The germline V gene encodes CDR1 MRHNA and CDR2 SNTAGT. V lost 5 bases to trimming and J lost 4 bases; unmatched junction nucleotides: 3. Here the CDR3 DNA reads TGTGCCAGCAGTCCGGGACAGGGGGCTTACGAGCAGTACTTC. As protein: CASSPGQGAYEQYF.

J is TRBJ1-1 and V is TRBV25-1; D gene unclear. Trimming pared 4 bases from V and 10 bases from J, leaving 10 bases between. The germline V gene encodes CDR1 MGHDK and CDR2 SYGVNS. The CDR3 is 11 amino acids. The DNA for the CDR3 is TGTGCCAGCAGTGTCGGGTTACGAGCTTTCTTT. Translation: CASSVGLRAFF.

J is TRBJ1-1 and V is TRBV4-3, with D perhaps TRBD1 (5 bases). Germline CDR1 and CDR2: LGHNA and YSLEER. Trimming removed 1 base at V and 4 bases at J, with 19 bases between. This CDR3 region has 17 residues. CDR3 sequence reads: CASSQATAGQRTTEAFF. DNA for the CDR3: TGCGCCAGCAGCCAAGCTACGGCAGGGCAAAGGACCACTGAAGCTTTCTTT.

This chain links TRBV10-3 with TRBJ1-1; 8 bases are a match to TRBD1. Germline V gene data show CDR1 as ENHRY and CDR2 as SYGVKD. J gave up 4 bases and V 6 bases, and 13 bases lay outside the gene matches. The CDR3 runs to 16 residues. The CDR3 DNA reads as TGTGCCATCAGCCCCTCCCGGACAGGGTCGGCCACTGAAGCTTTCTTT. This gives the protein CAISPSRTGSATEAFF.

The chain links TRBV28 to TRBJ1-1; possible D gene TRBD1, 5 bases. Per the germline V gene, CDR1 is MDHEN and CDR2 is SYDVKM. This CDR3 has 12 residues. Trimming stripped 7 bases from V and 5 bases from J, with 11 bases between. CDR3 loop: CASTQAGTEAFF. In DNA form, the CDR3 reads TGTGCCAGCACGCAAGCAGGGACTGAAGCTTTCTTT.

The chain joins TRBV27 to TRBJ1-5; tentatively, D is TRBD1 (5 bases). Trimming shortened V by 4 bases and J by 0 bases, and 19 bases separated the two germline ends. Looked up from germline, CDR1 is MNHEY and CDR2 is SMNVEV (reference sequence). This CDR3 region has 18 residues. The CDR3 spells CASSYRMEGMLSNQPQHF. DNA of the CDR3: TGTGCCAGCAGTTACCGTATGGAGGGGATGCTTAGCAATCAGCCCCAGCATTTT.

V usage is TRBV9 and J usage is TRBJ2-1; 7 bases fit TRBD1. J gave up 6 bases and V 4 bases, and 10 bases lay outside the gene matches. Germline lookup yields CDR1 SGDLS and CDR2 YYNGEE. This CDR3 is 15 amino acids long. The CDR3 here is CASSSPTGTGNEQFF. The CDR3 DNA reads TGTGCCAGCAGCTCACCGACAGGGACGGGCAATGAGCAGTTCTTC.

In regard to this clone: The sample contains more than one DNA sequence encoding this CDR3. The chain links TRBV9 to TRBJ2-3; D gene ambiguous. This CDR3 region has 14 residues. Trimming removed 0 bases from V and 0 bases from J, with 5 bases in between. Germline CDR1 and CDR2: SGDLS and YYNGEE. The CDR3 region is CASSVATSTDTQYF. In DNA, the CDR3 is TGTGCCAGCAGCGTAGCTACGAGCACAGATACGCAGTATTTT.

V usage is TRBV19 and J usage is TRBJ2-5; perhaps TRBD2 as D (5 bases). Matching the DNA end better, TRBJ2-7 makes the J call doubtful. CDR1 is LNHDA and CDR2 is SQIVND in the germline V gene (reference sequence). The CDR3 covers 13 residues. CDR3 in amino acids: CASSPRTGYEQYF. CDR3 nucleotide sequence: TGTGCCAGTAGTCCACGGACTGGCTACGAGCAGTACTTC.

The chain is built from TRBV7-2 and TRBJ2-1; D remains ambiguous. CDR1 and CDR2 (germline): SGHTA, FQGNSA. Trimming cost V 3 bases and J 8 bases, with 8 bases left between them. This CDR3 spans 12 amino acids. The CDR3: CASSFFFHEQFF. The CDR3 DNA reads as TGTGCCAGCAGCTTTTTCTTCCATGAGCAGTTCTTC.

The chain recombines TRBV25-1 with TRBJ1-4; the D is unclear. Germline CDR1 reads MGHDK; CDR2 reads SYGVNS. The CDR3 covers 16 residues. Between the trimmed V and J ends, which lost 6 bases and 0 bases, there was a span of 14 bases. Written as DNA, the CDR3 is TGTGCCAGCAGCCCTCCCGCGCCGACAACTAATGAAAAACTGTTTTTT. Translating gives CASSPPAPTTNEKLFF.

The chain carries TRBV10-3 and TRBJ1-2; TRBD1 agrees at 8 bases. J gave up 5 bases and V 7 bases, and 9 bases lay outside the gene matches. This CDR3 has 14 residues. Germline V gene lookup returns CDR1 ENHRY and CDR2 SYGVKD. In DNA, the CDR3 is TGTGCCATCACCCCTGAGGACAGGGCGTATGGCTACACCTTC. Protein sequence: CAITPEDRAYGYTF.

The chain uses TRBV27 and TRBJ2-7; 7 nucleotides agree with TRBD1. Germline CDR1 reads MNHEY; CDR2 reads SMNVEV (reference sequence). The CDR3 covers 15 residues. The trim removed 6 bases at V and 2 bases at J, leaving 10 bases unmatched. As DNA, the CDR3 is TGTGCCAGCAGACAAGGCGCACAGGGGACCTACGAGCAGTACTTC. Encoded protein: CASRQGAQGTYEQYF.

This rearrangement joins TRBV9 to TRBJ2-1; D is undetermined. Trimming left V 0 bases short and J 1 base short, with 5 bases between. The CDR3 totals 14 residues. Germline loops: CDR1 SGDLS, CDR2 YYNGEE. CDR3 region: CASSVGVSYNEQFF. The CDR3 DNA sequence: TGTGCCAGCAGCGTAGGCGTATCCTACAATGAGCAGTTCTTC.

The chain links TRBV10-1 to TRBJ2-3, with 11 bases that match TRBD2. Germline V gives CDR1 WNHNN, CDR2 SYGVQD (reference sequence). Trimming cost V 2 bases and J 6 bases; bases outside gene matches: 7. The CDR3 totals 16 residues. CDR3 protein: CASSEDTSGSPDTQYF. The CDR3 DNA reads TGCGCCAGCAGTGAGGATACTAGCGGGAGTCCCGATACGCAGTATTTT.

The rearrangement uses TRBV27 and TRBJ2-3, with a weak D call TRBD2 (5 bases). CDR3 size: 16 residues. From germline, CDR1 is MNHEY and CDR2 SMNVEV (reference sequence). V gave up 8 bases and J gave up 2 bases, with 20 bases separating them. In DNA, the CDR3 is TGTGCCAGCTCCACCTACCTTCGACTAAACACAGATACGCAGTATTTT. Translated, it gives CASSTYLRLNTDTQYF.